Listed below are T cell receptor beta chains from one sample, sequenced in a study of T cell responses to AZD1222 COVID-19 vaccine. The protocol was immunoSEQ multiplex PCR, while the TCRdb copy is restricted to in-frame clones and leaves out a portion. The table shows about 130,000 clones, with over 75% occurring only once. Source: peripheral blood, taken on day 0 of AZD1222 vaccination. The receptor set was obtained from an adult in good health. The conserved cysteine and the conserved F or W are not part of the CDR3 here. The D gene is left open where the match is weak.

j_call | d_call | v_call | cdr3_aa
TRBJ2-7 | . | TRBV18 | ASSPQGKYEQY
TRBJ2-7 | TRBD2 | TRBV24-1 | ATSSYGRTYEQY
TRBJ1-4 | . | TRBV28 | APRGQNNEKLF
TRBJ1-4 | TRBD1 | TRBV14 | ASSPSYRGINEKLF
TRBJ1-3 | TRBD1 | TRBV28 | ASSLFPGQGAENTIY
TRBJ2-3 | . | TRBV10-1 | ASSESRRTFGNTQY
TRBJ1-1 | TRBD1 | TRBV27 | ASSKGTGATEAF
TRBJ1-2 | TRBD1 | TRBV6-6 | ASSGQGYGYT
TRBJ1-3 | . | TRBV28 | ASSFRGVTGNTIY
TRBJ2-3 | . | TRBV9 | ASSPGTLQITDTQY
TRBJ1-5 | . | TRBV7-2 | ASSQTGRTDQPQH
TRBJ1-6 | TRBD1 | TRBV18 | ASSPRGQASSYNSPLH
TRBJ2-7 | TRBD2 | TRBV18 | ASSPGGFEQY
TRBJ2-3 | . | TRBV6-6 | ASRQRDPGTDTQY
TRBJ2-2 | . | TRBV11-2 | ASSLGGIVGELF
TRBJ1-6 | . | TRBV6-4 | ASSDSIGSNSPLH
TRBJ2-5 | . | TRBV27 | ANPQGRGETQY
TRBJ1-2 | . | TRBV19 | ASSTPGVGYT
TRBJ2-2 | . | TRBV15 | ATSRNLGELF
TRBJ1-5 | TRBD1 | TRBV6-2/TRBV6-3 | ASSSQGASNQPQH
TRBJ2-3 | . | TRBV19 | ASSIYAEDTQY
TRBJ2-1 | TRBD2 | TRBV6-5 | ASSTSGGTYNEQF
TRBJ1-1 | . | TRBV12-3/TRBV12-4 | ASSFTGHTEAF
TRBJ2-7 | TRBD1 | TRBV27 | ASGPLGQARYEQY
TRBJ1-5 | TRBD1 | TRBV7-2 | ASSLQGAQNQPQH
TRBJ2-2 | TRBD1 | TRBV7-9 | ASSPGQVVTGELF
TRBJ1-5 | . | TRBV7-9 | ASSSGQGDNQPQH
TRBJ1-6 | . | TRBV3-1/TRBV3-2 | ASSQAAPNSPLH
TRBJ1-1 | . | TRBV6-5 | ASRSEARVNTEAF
TRBJ1-3 | TRBD1 | TRBV30 | AWSARGQSSGNTIY
TRBJ1-6 | . | TRBV19 | ASSRDTWALH
TRBJ2-7 | . | TRBV20-1 | SAWVNEQY